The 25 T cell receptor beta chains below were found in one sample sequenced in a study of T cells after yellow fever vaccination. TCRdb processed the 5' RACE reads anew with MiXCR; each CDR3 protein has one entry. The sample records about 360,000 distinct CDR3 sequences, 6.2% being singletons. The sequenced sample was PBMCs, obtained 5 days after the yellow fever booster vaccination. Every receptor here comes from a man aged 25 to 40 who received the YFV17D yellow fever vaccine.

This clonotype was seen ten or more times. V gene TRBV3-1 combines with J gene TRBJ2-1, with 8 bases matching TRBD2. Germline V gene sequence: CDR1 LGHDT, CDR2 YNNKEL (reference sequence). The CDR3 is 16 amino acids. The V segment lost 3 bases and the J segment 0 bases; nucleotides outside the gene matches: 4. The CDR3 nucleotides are TGTGCCAGCAGCCATAGCGGGATTAGCTCCTACAATGAGCAGTTCTTC. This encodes CASSHSGISSYNEQFF.

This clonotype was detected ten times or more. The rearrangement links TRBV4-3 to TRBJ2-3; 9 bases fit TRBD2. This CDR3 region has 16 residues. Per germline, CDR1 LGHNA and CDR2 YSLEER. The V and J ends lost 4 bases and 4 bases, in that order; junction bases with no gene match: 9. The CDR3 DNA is TGCGCCAGCAGCCCCCGGGCGGGAGGGCCGGCAGATACGCAGTATTTT. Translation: CASSPRAGGPADTQYF.

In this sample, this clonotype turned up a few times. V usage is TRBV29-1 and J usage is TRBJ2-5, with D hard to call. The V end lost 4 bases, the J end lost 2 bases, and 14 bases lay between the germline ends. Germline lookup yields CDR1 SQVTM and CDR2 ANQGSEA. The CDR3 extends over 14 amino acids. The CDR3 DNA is TGCAGCGTTGCATTTTTACGGTCTCAAGAGACCCAGTACTTC. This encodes CSVAFLRSQETQYF.

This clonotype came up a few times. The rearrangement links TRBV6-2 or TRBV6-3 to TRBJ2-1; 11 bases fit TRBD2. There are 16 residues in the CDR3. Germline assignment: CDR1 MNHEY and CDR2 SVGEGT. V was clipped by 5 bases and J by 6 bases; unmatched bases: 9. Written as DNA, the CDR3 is TGTGCCAGCAGTGCCCTACTAGCGGGAGCAGGCAATGAGCAGTTCTTC. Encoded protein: CASSALLAGAGNEQFF.

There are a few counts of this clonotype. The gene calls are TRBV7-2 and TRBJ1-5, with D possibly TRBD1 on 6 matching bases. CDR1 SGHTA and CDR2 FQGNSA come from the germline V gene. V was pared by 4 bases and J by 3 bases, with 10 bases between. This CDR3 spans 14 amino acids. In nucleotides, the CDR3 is TGTGCCAGCAGCTCCGGACAGAACAATCAGCCCCAGCATTTT. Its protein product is CASSSGQNNQPQHF.

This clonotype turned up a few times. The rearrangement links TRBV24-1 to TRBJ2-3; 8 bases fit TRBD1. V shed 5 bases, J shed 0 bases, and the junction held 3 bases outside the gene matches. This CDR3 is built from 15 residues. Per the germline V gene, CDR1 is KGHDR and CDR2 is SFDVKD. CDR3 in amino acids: CATSVTGASTDTQYF. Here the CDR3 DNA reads TGTGCCACCAGTGTGACAGGGGCTAGCACAGATACGCAGTATTTT.

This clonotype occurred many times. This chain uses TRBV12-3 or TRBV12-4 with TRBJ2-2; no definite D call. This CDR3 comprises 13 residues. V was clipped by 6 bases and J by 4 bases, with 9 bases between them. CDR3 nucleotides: TGTGCCAGCAGCCCCCAGCGCACCGGGGAGCTGTTTTTT. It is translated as CASSPQRTGELFF.

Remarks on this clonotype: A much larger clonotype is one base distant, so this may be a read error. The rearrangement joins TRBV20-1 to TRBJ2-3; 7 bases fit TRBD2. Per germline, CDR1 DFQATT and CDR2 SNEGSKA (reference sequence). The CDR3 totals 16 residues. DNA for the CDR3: TGCAGTACTAGACCGGTGGAACTAGCGAGCACAGATACGCAGTATTTT. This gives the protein CSTRPVELASTDTQYF.

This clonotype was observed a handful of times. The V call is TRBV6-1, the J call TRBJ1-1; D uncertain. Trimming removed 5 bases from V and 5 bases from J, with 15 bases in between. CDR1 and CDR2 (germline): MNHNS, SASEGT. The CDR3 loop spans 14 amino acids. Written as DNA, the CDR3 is TGTGCCAGCAGTCAAGACGGGCCAGGAACTGAAGCTTTCTTT. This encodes CASSQDGPGTEAFF.

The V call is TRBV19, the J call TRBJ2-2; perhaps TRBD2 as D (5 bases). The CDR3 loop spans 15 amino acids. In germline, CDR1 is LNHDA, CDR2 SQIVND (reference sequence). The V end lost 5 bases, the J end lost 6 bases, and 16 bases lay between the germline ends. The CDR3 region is CASSPRTVRAGELFF. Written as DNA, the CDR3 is TGTGCCAGTAGTCCTAGGACCGTGAGGGCCGGGGAGCTGTTTTTT.

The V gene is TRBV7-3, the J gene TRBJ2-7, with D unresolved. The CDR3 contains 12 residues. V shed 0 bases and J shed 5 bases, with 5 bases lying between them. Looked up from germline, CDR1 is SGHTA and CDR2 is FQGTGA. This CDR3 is CASSLTRNEQYF. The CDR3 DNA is TGTGCCAGCAGCTTAACACGGAACGAGCAGTACTTC.

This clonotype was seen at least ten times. As DNA, the CDR3 is TGTGCCAGCACTAGGGCAGGGGGCCTCAATCAGCCCCAGCATTTT. It specifies CASTRAGGLNQPQHF. This chain uses TRBV12-3 or TRBV12-4 with TRBJ1-5; 8 nucleotides line up with TRBD1. The CDR3 consists of 15 residues. With V trimmed by 7 bases and J by 3 bases, 8 bases remained unmatched.

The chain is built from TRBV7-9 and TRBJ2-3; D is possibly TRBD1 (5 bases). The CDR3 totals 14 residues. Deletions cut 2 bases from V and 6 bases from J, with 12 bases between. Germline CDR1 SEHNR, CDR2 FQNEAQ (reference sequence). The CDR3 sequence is CASSLSRAGDTQYF. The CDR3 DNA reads TGTGCCAGCAGCTTAAGCAGGGCAGGGGATACGCAGTATTTT. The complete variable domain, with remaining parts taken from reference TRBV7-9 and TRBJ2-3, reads DTGVSQNPRHKITKRGQNVTFRCDPISEHNRLYWYRQTLGQGPEFLTYFQNEAQLEKSRLLSDRFSAERPKGSFSTLEIQRTEQGDSAMYLCASSLSRAGDTQYFGPGTRLTVL.

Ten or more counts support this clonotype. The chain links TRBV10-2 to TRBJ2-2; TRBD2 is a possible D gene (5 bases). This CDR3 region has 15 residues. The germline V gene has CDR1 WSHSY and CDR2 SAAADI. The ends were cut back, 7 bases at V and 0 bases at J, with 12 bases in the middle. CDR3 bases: TGCGCCAGCAAAGGAAGCGGAGCGAACACCGGGGAGCTGTTTTTT. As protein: CASKGSGANTGELFF.

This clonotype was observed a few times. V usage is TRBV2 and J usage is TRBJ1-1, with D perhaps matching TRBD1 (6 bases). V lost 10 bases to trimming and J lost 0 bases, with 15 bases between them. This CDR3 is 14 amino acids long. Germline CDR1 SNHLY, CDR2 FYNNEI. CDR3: CAKSTDRMNTEAFF. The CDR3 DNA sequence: TGTGCCAAGTCCACAGACAGGATGAACACTGAAGCTTTCTTT.

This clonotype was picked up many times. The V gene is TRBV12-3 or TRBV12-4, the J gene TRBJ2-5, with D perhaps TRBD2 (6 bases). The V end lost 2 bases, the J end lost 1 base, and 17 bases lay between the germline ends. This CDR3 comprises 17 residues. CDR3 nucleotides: TGTGCCAGCAGTTTATCTACGGGAGCAGGGATCCAAGAGACCCAGTACTTC. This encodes CASSLSTGAGIQETQYF.

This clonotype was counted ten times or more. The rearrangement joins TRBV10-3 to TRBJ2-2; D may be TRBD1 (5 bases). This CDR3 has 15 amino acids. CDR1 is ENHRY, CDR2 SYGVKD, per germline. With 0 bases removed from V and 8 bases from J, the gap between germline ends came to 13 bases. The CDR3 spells CAISESGPLRGELFF. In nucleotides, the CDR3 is TGTGCCATCAGTGAGTCGGGGCCCCTCAGAGGGGAGCTGTTTTTT.

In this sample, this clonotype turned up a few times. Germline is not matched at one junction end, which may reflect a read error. The CDR3 loop is CSARERLAGGELFF. The CDR3 DNA reads TGCAGTGCCAGAGAGAGACTAGCGGGGGGGGAGCTGTTTTTT. The chain joins TRBV20-1 to TRBJ2-2, with 11 nucleotides matching TRBD2. The length of the CDR3 is 14 residues. Per germline, CDR1 DFQATT and CDR2 SNEGSKA (reference sequence).

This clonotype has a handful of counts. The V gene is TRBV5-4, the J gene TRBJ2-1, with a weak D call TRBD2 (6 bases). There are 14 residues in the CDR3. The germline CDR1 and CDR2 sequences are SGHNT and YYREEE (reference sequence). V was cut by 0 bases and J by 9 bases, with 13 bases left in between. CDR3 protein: CASSLAARGGEQFF. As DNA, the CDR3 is TGTGCCAGCAGCTTGGCCGCGCGGGGAGGTGAGCAGTTCTTC.

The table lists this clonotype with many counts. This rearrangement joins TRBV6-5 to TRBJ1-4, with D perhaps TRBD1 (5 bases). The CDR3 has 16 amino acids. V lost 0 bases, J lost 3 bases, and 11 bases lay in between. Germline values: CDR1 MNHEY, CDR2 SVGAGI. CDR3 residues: CASSYSGGQANEKLFF. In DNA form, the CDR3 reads TGTGCCAGCAGTTACTCCGGGGGTCAGGCTAATGAAAAACTGTTTTTT.

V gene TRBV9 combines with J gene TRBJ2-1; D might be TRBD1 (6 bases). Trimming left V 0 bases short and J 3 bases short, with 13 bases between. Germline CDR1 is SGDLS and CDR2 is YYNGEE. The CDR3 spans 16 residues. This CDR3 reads CASSVEQGGYYNEQFF. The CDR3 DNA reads TGTGCCAGCAGCGTAGAACAAGGGGGATACTACAATGAGCAGTTCTTC.

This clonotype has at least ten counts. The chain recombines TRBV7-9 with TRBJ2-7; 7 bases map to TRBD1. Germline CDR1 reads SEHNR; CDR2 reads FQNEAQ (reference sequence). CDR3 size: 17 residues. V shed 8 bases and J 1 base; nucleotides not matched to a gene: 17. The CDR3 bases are TGTGCCAGCGGCATACGACGGACAGGCGGGCCATCCTACGAGCAGTACTTC. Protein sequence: CASGIRRTGGPSYEQYF.

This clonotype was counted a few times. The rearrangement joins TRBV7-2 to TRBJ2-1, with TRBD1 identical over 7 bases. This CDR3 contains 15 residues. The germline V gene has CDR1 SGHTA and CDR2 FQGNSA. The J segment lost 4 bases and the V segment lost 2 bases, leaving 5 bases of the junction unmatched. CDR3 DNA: TGTGCCAGCAGCTTATTGACAGGGCGGTACAATGAGCAGTTCTTC. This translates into CASSLLTGRYNEQFF.

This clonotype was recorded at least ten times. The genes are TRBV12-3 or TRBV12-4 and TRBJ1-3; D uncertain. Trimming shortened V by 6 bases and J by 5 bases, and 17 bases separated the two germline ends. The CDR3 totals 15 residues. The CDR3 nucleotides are TGTGCCAGCAGCCGTGGCCGGCCACAGAGAAACACCATATATTTT. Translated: CASSRGRPQRNTIYF.

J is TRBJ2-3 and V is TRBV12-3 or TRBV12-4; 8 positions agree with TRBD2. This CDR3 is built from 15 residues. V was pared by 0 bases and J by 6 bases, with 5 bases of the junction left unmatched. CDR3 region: CASSLAGTRRDTQYF. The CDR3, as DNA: TGTGCCAGCAGTTTAGCCGGGACTAGGAGGGATACGCAGTATTTT.